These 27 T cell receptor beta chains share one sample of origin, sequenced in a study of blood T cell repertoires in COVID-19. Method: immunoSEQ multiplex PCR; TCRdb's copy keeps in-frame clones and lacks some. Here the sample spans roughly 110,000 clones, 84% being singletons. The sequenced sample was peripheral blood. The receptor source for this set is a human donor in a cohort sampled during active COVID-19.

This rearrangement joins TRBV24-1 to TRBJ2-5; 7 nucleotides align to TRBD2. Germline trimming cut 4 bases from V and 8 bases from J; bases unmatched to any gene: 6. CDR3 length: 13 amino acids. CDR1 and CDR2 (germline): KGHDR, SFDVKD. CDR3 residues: CATSEVPGGTQYF. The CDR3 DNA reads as TGTGCCACCAGTGAAGTACCGGGGGGAACCCAGTACTTC.

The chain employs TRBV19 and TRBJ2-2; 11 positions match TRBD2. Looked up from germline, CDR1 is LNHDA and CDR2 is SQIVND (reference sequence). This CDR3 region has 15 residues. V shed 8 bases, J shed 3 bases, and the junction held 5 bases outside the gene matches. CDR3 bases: TGTGCCAGTCTTAGCGGGAGGGCCGACACCGGGGAGCTGTTTTTT. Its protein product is CASLSGRADTGELFF.

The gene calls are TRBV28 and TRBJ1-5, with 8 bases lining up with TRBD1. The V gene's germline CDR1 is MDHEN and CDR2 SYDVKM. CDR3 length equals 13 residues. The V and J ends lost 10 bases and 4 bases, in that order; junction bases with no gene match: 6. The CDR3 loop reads CATLGQDNQPQHF. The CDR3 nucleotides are TGTGCCACCCTGGGACAGGATAATCAGCCCCAGCATTTT.

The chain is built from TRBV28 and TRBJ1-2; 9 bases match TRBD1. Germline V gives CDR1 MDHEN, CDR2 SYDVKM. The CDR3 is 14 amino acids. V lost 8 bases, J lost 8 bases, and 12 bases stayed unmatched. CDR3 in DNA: TGTGCCAGCGAAGAACCGGACAGGGGTTACGGCTACACCTTC. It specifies CASEEPDRGYGYTF.

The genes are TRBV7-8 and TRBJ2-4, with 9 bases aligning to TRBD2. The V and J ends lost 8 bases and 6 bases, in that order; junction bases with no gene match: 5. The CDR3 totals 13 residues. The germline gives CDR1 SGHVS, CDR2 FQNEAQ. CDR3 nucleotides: TGTGCCAGCGGTCCGGGACTAGCAAACATTCAGTACTTC. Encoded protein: CASGPGLANIQYF.

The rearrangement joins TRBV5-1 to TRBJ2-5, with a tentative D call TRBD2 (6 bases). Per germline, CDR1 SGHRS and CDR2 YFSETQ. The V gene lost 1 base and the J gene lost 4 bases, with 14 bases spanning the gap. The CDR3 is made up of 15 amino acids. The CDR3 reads CASSLMTGDAETQYF. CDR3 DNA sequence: TGCGCCAGCAGCTTGATGACGGGGGACGCAGAGACCCAGTACTTC.

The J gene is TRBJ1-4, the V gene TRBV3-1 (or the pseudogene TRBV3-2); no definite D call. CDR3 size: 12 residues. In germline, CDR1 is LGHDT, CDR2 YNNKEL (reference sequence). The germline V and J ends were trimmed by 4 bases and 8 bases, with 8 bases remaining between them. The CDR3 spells CASSPFGEKLFF. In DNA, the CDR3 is TGTGCCAGCAGCCCCTTCGGGGAAAAACTGTTTTTT.

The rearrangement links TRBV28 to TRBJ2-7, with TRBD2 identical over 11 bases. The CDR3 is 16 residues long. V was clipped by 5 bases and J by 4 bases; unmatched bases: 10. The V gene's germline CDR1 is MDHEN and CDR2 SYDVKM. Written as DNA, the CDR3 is TGTGCCAGCAGTGCCGCCGTAGCGGGAGGGATGTACGAGCAGTACTTC. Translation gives CASSAAVAGGMYEQYF.

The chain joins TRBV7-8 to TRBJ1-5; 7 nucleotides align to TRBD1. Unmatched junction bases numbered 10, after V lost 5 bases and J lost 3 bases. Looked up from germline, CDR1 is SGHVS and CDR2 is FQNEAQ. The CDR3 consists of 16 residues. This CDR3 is CASSPGLRGLNQPQHF. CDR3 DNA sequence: TGTGCCAGCAGCCCGGGGTTGAGGGGGCTCAATCAGCCCCAGCATTTT.

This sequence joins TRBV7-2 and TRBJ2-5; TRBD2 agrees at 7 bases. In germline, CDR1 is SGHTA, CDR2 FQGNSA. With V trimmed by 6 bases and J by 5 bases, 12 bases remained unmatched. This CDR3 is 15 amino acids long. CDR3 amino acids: CASRGGTGGPETQYF. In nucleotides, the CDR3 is TGTGCCAGCAGGGGGGGGACGGGAGGCCCCGAGACCCAGTACTTC.

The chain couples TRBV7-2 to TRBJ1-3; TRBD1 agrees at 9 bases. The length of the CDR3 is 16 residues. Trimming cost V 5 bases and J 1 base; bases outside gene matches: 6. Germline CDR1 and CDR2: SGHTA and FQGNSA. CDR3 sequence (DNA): TGTGCCAGCAGCACCGGACAGGGGACTTCTGGAAACACCATATATTTT. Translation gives CASSTGQGTSGNTIYF.

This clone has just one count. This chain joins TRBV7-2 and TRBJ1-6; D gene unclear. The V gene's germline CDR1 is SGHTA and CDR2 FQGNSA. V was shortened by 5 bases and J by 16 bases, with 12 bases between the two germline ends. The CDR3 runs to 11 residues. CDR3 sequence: CASSAYSTLHF. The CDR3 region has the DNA TGTGCCAGCAGCGCTTACAGTACTCTCCACTTT.

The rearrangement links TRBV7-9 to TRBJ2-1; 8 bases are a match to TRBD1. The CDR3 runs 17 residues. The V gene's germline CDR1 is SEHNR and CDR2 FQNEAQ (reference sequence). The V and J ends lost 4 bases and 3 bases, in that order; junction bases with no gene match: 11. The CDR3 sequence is CASSSQTGTGGYNEQFF. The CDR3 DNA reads TGTGCCAGCAGCTCTCAAACCGGGACAGGAGGCTACAATGAGCAGTTCTTC. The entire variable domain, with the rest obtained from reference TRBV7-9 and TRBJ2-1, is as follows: DTGVSQNPRHKITKRGQNVTFRCDPISEHNRLYWYRQTLGQGPEFLTYFQNEAQLEKSRLLSDRFSAERPKGSFSTLEIQRTEQGDSAMYLCASSSQTGTGGYNEQFFGPGTRLTVL.

CDR3 coding DNA: TGTGCCAGCAGCCCTACAGGGGGCACTGAAGCTTTCTTT. Protein: CASSPTGGTEAFF. V and J are TRBV9 and TRBJ1-1; 8 bases agree with TRBD1. The CDR3 runs 13 residues. Germline V gives CDR1 SGDLS, CDR2 YYNGEE. V trimming: 4 bases; J trimming: 4 bases; junction bases outside the gene matches: 3.

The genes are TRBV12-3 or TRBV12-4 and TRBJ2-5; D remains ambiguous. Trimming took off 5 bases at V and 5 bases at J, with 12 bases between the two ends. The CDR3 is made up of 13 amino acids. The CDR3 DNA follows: TGTGCCAGCAGTAAGCAAACGCGGGAGACCCAGTACTTC. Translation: CASSKQTRETQYF.

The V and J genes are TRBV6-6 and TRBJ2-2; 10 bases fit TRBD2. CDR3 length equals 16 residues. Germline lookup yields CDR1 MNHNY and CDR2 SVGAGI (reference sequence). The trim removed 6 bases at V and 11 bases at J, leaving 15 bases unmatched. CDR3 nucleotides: TGTGCCAGCAGCCTCCTAGCGGGGGTGCCCTCGAGTGAGCTGTTTTTT. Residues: CASSLLAGVPSSELFF.

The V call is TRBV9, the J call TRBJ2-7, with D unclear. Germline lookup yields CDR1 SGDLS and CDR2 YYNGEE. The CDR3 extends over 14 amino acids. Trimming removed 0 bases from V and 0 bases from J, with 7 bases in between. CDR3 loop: CASSVADTSYEQYV. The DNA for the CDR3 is TGTGCCAGCAGCGTAGCTGACACCTCCTACGAGCAGTACGTC.

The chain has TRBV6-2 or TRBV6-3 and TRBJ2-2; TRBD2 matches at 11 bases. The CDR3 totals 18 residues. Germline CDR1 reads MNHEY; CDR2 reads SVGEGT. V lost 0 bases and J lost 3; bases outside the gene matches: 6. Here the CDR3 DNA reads TGTGCCAGCAGTTACTCGACTAGCGGGGACTATTACACCGGGGAGCTGTTTTTT. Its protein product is CASSYSTSGDYYTGELFF.

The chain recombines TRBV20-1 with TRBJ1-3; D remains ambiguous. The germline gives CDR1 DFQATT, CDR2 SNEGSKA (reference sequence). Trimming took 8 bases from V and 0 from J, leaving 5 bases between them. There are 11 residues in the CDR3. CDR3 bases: TGCAGTCTCCTCTCTGGAAACACCATATATTTT. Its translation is CSLLSGNTIYF.

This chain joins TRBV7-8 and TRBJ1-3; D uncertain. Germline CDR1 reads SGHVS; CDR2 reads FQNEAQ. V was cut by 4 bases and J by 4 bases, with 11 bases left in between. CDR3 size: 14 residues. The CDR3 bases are TGTGCCAGCAGCTCGACAAGCAAGGGAAACACCATATATTTT. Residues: CASSSTSKGNTIYF. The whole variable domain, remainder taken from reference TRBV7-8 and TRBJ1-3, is GAGVSQSPRYKVAKRGQDVALRCDPISGHVSLFWYQQALGQGPEFLTYFQNEAQLDKSGLPSDRFFAERPEGSVSTLKIQRTQQEDSAVYLCASSSTSKGNTIYFGEGSWLTVV.

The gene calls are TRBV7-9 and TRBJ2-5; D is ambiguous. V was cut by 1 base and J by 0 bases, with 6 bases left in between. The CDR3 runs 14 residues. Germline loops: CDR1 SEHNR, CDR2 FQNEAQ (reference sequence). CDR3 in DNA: TGTGCCAGCAGCTTAGAAATCTACCAAGAGACCCAGTACTTC. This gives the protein CASSLEIYQETQYF.

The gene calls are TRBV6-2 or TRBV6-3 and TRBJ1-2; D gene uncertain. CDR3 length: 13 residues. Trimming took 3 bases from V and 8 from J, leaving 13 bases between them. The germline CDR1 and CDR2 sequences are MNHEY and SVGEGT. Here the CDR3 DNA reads TGTGCCAGCAGTTATGAGGGTTCTCCCGGCTACACCTTC. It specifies CASSYEGSPGYTF.

For the CDR3, the DNA is TGTGCCAGTAGTTCCCGATTGGGACAGGGAGGAAACGGTGAAGCTTTCTTT. This gives the protein CASSSRLGQGGNGEAFF. The gene calls are TRBV19 and TRBJ1-1; 9 bases fit TRBD1. V shed 5 bases, J shed 7 bases, and the junction held 17 bases outside the gene matches. The CDR3 totals 17 residues. The V gene's germline CDR1 is LNHDA and CDR2 SQIVND (reference sequence). The full variable domain, completed using reference TRBV19 and TRBJ1-1, is DGGITQSPKYLFRKEGQNVTLSCEQNLNHDAMYWYRQDPGQGLRLIYYSQIVNDFQKGDIAEGYSVSREKKESFPLTVTSAQKNPTAFYLCASSSRLGQGGNGEAFFGQGTRLTVV.

Here the CDR3 DNA reads TGTGCCTGGAGTGTACGCGGGGGTCCTAATGAAAAACTGTTTTTT. It specifies CAWSVRGGPNEKLFF. This rearrangement joins TRBV30 to TRBJ1-4; perhaps TRBD1 as D (5 bases). Germline CDR1 GTSNPN, CDR2 SVGIG (reference sequence). The V end was cut by 0 bases, the J end by 3 bases, with 11 bases between. This CDR3 contains 15 residues.

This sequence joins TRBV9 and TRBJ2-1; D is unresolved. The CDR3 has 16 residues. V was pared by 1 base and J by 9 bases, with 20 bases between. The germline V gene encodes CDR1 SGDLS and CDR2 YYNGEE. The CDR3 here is CASSVQADAGNGEQFF. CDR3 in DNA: TGTGCCAGCAGCGTACAGGCCGACGCTGGTAACGGTGAGCAGTTCTTC.

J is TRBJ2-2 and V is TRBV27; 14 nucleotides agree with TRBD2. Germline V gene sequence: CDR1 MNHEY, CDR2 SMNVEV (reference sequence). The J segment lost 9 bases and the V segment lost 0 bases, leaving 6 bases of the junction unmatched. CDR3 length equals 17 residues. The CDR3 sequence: CASSLSAGLAGVRELFF. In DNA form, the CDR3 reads TGTGCCAGCAGTTTATCCGCGGGACTAGCGGGAGTACGGGAGCTGTTTTTT.

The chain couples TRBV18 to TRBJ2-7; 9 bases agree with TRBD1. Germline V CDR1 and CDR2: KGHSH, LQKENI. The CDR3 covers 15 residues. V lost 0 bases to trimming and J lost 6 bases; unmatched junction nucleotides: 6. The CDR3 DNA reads TGTGCCAGCTCACCACCAGCGGGACAGGGAGCCGAGCAGTACTTC. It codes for CASSPPAGQGAEQYF. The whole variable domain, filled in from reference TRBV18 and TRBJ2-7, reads NAGVMQNPRHLVRRRGQEARLRCSPMKGHSHVYWYRQLPEEGLKFMVYLQKENIIDESGMPKERFSAEFPKEGPSILRIQQVVRGDSAAYFCASSPPAGQGAEQYFGPGTRLTVT.